The sequence of this TCR beta chain was determined in a study of identical twins. TCRdb ran MiXCR on the 5' RACE reads and lists one entry per CDR3 protein. The data contain roughly 690,000 distinct CDR3 sequences, about 20% of them singletons. Trimming took 0 bases from V and 8 from J, leaving 7 bases between them. CDR3 length: 11 amino acids. The germline gives CDR1 SQVTM, CDR2 ANQGSEA. These data were also reused for a study on T cells expressing NK-cell markers.

The chain carries TRBV29-1 and TRBJ1-2, with no clear D. Sequenced sample: PBMCs. The clonotype comes from a woman aged 18-30 years in good health. CDR3 in amino acids: CSVEDLEGYTF. The CDR3 bases are TGCAGCGTTGAAGATCTAGAAGGCTACACCTTC.